The 17 T cell receptor beta chains listed next were all sequenced from one sample in a study of T cells in tuberculosis. Sequencing was performed with immunoSEQ multiplex PCR; in TCRdb, only in-frame clones are kept and a portion is missing. The table lists tens of thousands of clones, around 92% of them singletons. Time point reported: new active TB diagnosis, blood taken before or within 7 days of starting treatment. The source material was PBMCs, sampled at tuberculosis diagnosis. The receptors come from an adult with tuberculosis. Some clones in this sample may be carry-over from other donors' samples.

This clone has more than one count but fewer than ten. J is TRBJ2-5 and V is TRBV15; 7 nucleotides line up with TRBD1. With 2 bases clipped from V and 2 bases from J, the junction kept 11 bases outside the gene matches. Germline CDR1 reads LNHNV; CDR2 reads YYDKDF (reference sequence). The CDR3 contains 17 residues. CDR3 sequence: CATSRTTPGQDQETQYF. Here the CDR3 DNA reads TGTGCCACCAGCAGAACAACACCAGGACAGGATCAAGAGACCCAGTACTTC.

This chain connects TRBV6-5 to TRBJ2-3; 9 bases line up with TRBD2. Per germline, CDR1 MNHEY and CDR2 SVGAGI. V lost 5 bases and J lost 11; bases outside the gene matches: 5. The CDR3 runs 12 residues. The CDR3 protein is CASSGTSREQYF. The DNA of the CDR3 is TGTGCCAGCAGTGGGACTAGCAGAGAGCAGTATTTT.

This clone came up once. The V call is TRBV7-8, the J call TRBJ1-5, with TRBD1 matching 9 bases. The J segment lost 6 bases and the V segment lost 4 bases, leaving 7 bases of the junction unmatched. CDR1 is SGHVS and CDR2 is FQNEAQ in the germline V gene. The CDR3 is made up of 15 amino acids. CDR3: CASSSGQGLVQPQHF. In DNA, the CDR3 is TGTGCCAGCAGCTCCGGACAGGGGTTAGTTCAGCCCCAGCATTTT.

The J gene is TRBJ2-2, the V gene TRBV28, with D hard to call. The CDR3 runs 13 residues. V shed 6 bases and J shed 6 bases, with 11 bases lying between them. Germline V CDR1 and CDR2: MDHEN, SYDVKM. The CDR3 sequence: CASSTSRSGELFF. CDR3 nucleotides: TGTGCCAGCAGCACCTCGCGTTCCGGGGAGCTGTTTTTT.

About this clone itself: The junction departs from the called germline gene at one end, perhaps through a read error. This chain uses TRBV7-2 with TRBJ1-6; 8 bases line up with TRBD1. Germline loops: CDR1 SGHTA, CDR2 FQGNSA. The CDR3 has 16 amino acids. The CDR3 spells CASSLYQGARDSPPHF. Written as DNA, the CDR3 is TGTGCCAGCAGCTTATATCAGGGGGCTCGGGATTCACCCCCCCACTTT. The whole variable domain, remainder taken from reference TRBV7-2 and TRBJ1-6, is GAGVSQSPSNKVTEKGKDVELRCDPISGHTALYWYRQSLGQGLEFLIYFQGNSAPDKSGLPSDRFSAERTGGSVSTLTIQRTQQEDSAVYLCASSLYQGARDSPPHFGNGTRLTVT.

The V gene is TRBV5-6, the J gene TRBJ2-7; 9 bases line up with TRBD1. The CDR3 is 15 amino acids. Germline V gene lookup returns CDR1 SGHDT and CDR2 YYEEEE. V trimming: 3 bases; J trimming: 3 bases; junction bases outside the gene matches: 7. As DNA, the CDR3 is TGTGCCAGCAGCTATCTGGGACAGGGTTTCTACGAGCAGTACTTC. The encoded protein is CASSYLGQGFYEQYF.

The chain employs TRBV7-2 and TRBJ2-6; D not certain. This CDR3 comprises 15 residues. Per germline, CDR1 SGHTA and CDR2 FQGNSA. V was shortened by 1 base and J by 1 base, with 5 bases between the two germline ends. CDR3 coding DNA: TGTGCCAGCAGCTTAGACCTATCTGGGGCCAACGTCCTGACTTTC. As protein: CASSLDLSGANVLTF.

In DNA form, the CDR3 reads TGTGCCAGCAGCTTTACCGGGACAGCGAATGAGCAGTTCTTC. Protein: CASSFTGTANEQFF. The J gene is TRBJ2-1, the V gene TRBV5-4; TRBD1 aligns across 7 bases. Germline V gene sequence: CDR1 SGHNT, CDR2 YYREEE (reference sequence). Trimming cost V 2 bases and J 7 bases; bases outside gene matches: 6. The length of the CDR3 is 14 residues. The variable domain in full, with the rest retrieved from reference TRBV5-4 and TRBJ2-1, is ETGVTQSPTHLIKTRGQQVTLRCSSQSGHNTVSWYQQALGQGPQFIFQYYREEENGRGNFPPRFSGLQFPNYSSELNVNALELDDSALYLCASSFTGTANEQFFGPGTRLTVL.

The rearrangement uses TRBV30 and TRBJ1-2; 7 bases fit TRBD1. With V trimmed by 2 bases and J by 4 bases, 7 bases remained unmatched. The CDR3 length is 14 residues. Germline-derived CDR1 and CDR2 are GTSNPN and SVGIG (reference sequence). DNA of the CDR3: TGTGCCTGGAGTACGGGACAGCGCCTCTATGGCTACACCTTC. It encodes CAWSTGQRLYGYTF. The full variable domain, in which reference TRBV30 and TRBJ1-2 provide the parts outside the CDR3, is SQTIHQWPATLVQPVGSPLSLECTVEGTSNPNLYWYRQAAGRGLQLLFYSVGIGQISSEVPQNLSASRPQDRQFILSSKKLLLSDSGFYLCAWSTGQRLYGYTFGSGTRLTVV.

The table lists this clone with a few counts. This chain joins TRBV30 and TRBJ1-1; D is undetermined. Per the germline V gene, CDR1 is GTSNPN and CDR2 is SVGIG (reference sequence). This CDR3 is built from 13 residues. V was cut by 1 base and J by 1 base, with 7 bases left in between. As DNA, the CDR3 is TGTGCCTGGAGTGCCCTCCCGAACACTGAAGCTTTCTTT. As protein: CAWSALPNTEAFF. The whole variable domain, filled in from reference TRBV30 and TRBJ1-1, reads SQTIHQWPATLVQPVGSPLSLECTVEGTSNPNLYWYRQAAGRGLQLLFYSVGIGQISSEVPQNLSASRPQDRQFILSSKKLLLSDSGFYLCAWSALPNTEAFFGQGTRLTVV.

V and J are TRBV19 and TRBJ1-1; possible D gene TRBD1, 6 bases. This CDR3 is 15 amino acids long. Per the germline V gene, CDR1 is LNHDA and CDR2 is SQIVND (reference sequence). Deletions cut 5 bases from V and 5 bases from J, with 18 bases between. This CDR3 is CASSLPDRPGTEAFF. DNA for the CDR3: TGTGCCAGTAGTCTCCCCGACAGGCCTGGGACTGAAGCTTTCTTT.

V usage is TRBV30 and J usage is TRBJ2-2; 7 bases are shared with TRBD1. CDR3 length equals 13 residues. The V segment lost 4 bases and the J segment 5 bases; nucleotides outside the gene matches: 4. Per the germline V gene, CDR1 is GTSNPN and CDR2 is SVGIG (reference sequence). The CDR3 nucleotides are TGTGCCTGGAACAGGGGCGGAACCGGGGAGCTGTTTTTT. Amino acids: CAWNRGGTGELFF. Using reference TRBV30 and TRBJ2-2 for the parts outside the CDR3, the full variable domain is SQTIHQWPATLVQPVGSPLSLECTVEGTSNPNLYWYRQAAGRGLQLLFYSVGIGQISSEVPQNLSASRPQDRQFILSSKKLLLSDSGFYLCAWNRGGTGELFFGEGSRLTVL.

The sample holds a few counts of this clone. The genes are TRBV5-1 and TRBJ1-4; 8 bases line up with TRBD1. Germline values: CDR1 SGHRS, CDR2 YFSETQ. J gave up 7 bases and V 2 bases, and 4 bases lay outside the gene matches. This CDR3 region has 14 residues. DNA for the CDR3: TGCGCCAGCAGCTTCGGACAGGGCGGTGAAAAACTGTTTTTT. It specifies CASSFGQGGEKLFF.

The V call is TRBV5-1, the J call TRBJ2-1; 9 positions agree with TRBD2. Germline CDR1 SGHRS, CDR2 YFSETQ. Trimming at V came to 4 bases and at J to 7 bases, leaving 9 bases not matched to a gene. The CDR3 extends over 15 amino acids. The CDR3 coding sequence is TGCGCCAGCAGCATTGAAAGCGGGGGGACGAATGAGCAGTTCTTC. As protein: CASSIESGGTNEQFF.

This clone was found once. The chain employs TRBV30 and TRBJ1-2, with a tentative D call TRBD1 (6 bases). The CDR3 has 13 amino acids. Trimming took off 3 bases at V and 2 bases at J, with 10 bases between the two ends. Germline V gene data show CDR1 as GTSNPN and CDR2 as SVGIG (reference sequence). The CDR3 DNA sequence: TGTGCCTGGAGCAGGGACACAAACTATGGCTACACCTTC. It codes for CAWSRDTNYGYTF.

The chain uses TRBV7-7 and TRBJ2-3; 11 bases are a match to TRBD2. The V and J ends lost 5 bases and 0 bases, in that order; junction bases with no gene match: 4. CDR1 and CDR2 from the germline V gene are SSHAT and FNYEAQ (reference sequence). The CDR3 has 16 amino acids. CDR3 in amino acids: CASSQASGGSTDTQYF. In nucleotides, the CDR3 is TGTGCCAGCAGCCAAGCTAGCGGGGGGAGCACAGATACGCAGTATTTT. Full variable domain (rest looked up from reference TRBV7-7 and TRBJ2-3): GAGVSQSPRYKVTKRGQDVTLRCDPISSHATLYWYQQALGQGPEFLTYFNYEAQPDKSGLPSDRFSAERPEGSISTLTIQRTEQRDSAMYRCASSQASGGSTDTQYFGPGTRLTVL.

V is TRBV15 and J is TRBJ2-1, with a tentative D call TRBD2 (5 bases). Germline V gene sequence: CDR1 LNHNV, CDR2 YYDKDF (reference sequence). The CDR3 extends over 15 amino acids. Trimming stripped 5 bases from V and 9 bases from J, with 20 bases between. The CDR3 DNA is TGTGCCACCAGCGATACTAGTCATGCCCCGGGTGAGCAGTTCTTC. It codes for CATSDTSHAPGEQFF.